The next 15 T cell receptor beta chains were all read from a single sample in a study of cytomegalovirus exposure and HLA in healthy donors. The primer mix had 60 Vbeta and 13 Jbeta primers. Assay: immunoSEQ multiplex PCR; the TCRdb copy retains only in-frame clones and omits some. The table has about 110,000 clones, roughly 82% seen once. Sequences were obtained from PBMCs. The origin of the receptors is a man aged 45-60 years in good health and CMV-seronegative.

The sample holds a few counts of this clone. The genes are TRBV28 and TRBJ2-7; TRBD2 is a possible D gene (6 bases). Trimming took off 2 bases at V and 5 bases at J, with 19 bases between the two ends. There are 16 residues in the CDR3. The germline V gene encodes CDR1 MDHEN and CDR2 SYDVKM. CDR3 amino acids: CASSLALGGILDEQYF. The CDR3 DNA follows: TGTGCCAGCAGTTTAGCTTTGGGGGGTATACTGGACGAGCAGTACTTC.

This clone was counted a single time. At one boundary the junction diverges from the germline segment, which might be a read error. The rearrangement uses TRBV6-4 and TRBJ2-1; 11 nucleotides agree with TRBD1. The CDR3 loop spans 16 amino acids. CDR1 is MRHNA, CDR2 SNTAGT, per germline. CDR3 region: CASNDRGTGGRNEQFF. In DNA, the CDR3 is TGTGCCAGCAATGACCGGGGGACAGGGGGAAGGAATGAGCAGTTCTTC.

The J gene is TRBJ2-5, the V gene TRBV9; TRBD2 might be the D (5 bases). Per germline, CDR1 SGDLS and CDR2 YYNGEE. V was trimmed by 3 bases and J by 1 base, leaving 13 bases between them. The CDR3 is made up of 15 amino acids. The CDR3 spells CASSGGQALQETQYF. Written as DNA, the CDR3 is TGTGCCAGCAGCGGAGGGCAGGCCCTCCAAGAGACCCAGTACTTC.

The rearrangement uses TRBV6-5 and TRBJ1-2, with 7 bases matching TRBD1. V lost 8 bases, J lost 5 bases, and 14 bases stayed unmatched. Germline V lookup: CDR1 MNHEY, CDR2 SVGAGI. There are 15 residues in the CDR3. CDR3 in DNA: TGTGCCAGCGTCCGCCTTCAGGGGGATTATTATGGCTACACCTTC. Its protein is CASVRLQGDYYGYTF.

The rearrangement uses TRBV5-4 and TRBJ1-2; D remains ambiguous. From germline, CDR1 is SGHNT and CDR2 YYREEE (reference sequence). V shed 4 bases and J shed 4 bases, with 20 bases lying between them. The CDR3 loop spans 16 amino acids. The CDR3 coding sequence is TGTGCCAGCAGCAATAGAAACCAAGACATAACCTATGGCTACACCTTC. Translation gives CASSNRNQDITYGYTF.

This chain joins TRBV5-4 and TRBJ2-3, with TRBD1 matching over 11 bases. After removal of 2 bases from V and 6 bases from J, the junction contained 5 bases not matched to a gene. Germline V CDR1 and CDR2: SGHNT, YYREEE (reference sequence). There are 15 residues in the CDR3. The CDR3 DNA sequence: TGTGCCAGCAGCTTCCGGGACAGGGGGTGGGATACGCAGTATTTT. It codes for CASSFRDRGWDTQYF.

This sequence joins TRBV5-1 and TRBJ2-5; TRBD1 agrees at 9 bases. The V gene's germline CDR1 is SGHRS and CDR2 YFSETQ. The CDR3 has 15 amino acids. The V segment lost 3 bases and the J segment 0 bases; nucleotides outside the gene matches: 3. Here the CDR3 reads CASSSGTGNQETQYF. As DNA, the CDR3 is TGCGCCAGCAGCTCAGGGACAGGGAACCAAGAGACCCAGTACTTC.

The chain carries TRBV5-6 and TRBJ1-5; D possibly corresponds to TRBD1 (5 bases). CDR1 and CDR2 from the germline V gene are SGHDT and YYEEEE. V gave up 3 bases and J gave up 7 bases, with 14 bases separating them. CDR3 length: 14 amino acids. The CDR3 DNA reads as TGTGCCAGCAGCTATGGGGCCGGGAGCCAGCCCCAGCATTTT. This translates into CASSYGAGSQPQHF.

The chain joins TRBV2 to TRBJ1-2, with D possibly TRBD1 on 6 matching bases. The CDR3 extends over 12 amino acids. Germline CDR1 is SNHLY and CDR2 is FYNNEI. Trimming cost V 8 bases and J 4 bases, with 11 bases left between them. The CDR3 nucleotides read TGTGCCAGCGGACAGATAGTCTATGGCTACACCTTC. Translation gives CASGQIVYGYTF.

The chain recombines TRBV7-2 with TRBJ2-7, with 11 positions matching TRBD2. V was pared by 2 bases and J by 4 bases, with 4 bases of the junction left unmatched. Germline CDR1 and CDR2: SGHTA and FQGNSA. CDR3 length: 15 residues. The CDR3 bases are TGTGCCAGCAGCTTACGACTAGCGGGGCCATACGAGCAGTACGTC. This encodes CASSLRLAGPYEQYV.

The rearrangement uses TRBV6-5 and TRBJ1-5; TRBD1 is a possible D gene (5 bases). Trimming took off 5 bases at V and 3 bases at J, with 11 bases between the two ends. Germline V gene data show CDR1 as MNHEY and CDR2 as SVGAGI. This CDR3 contains 14 residues. The CDR3 here is CASSLDSFNQPQHF. The CDR3 nucleotides are TGTGCCAGCAGTCTAGACAGCTTCAATCAGCCCCAGCATTTT.

J is TRBJ2-3 and V is TRBV6-1, with 8 bases aligning to TRBD2. The CDR3 runs 15 residues. Germline CDR1 is MNHNS and CDR2 is SASEGT. V gave up 5 bases and J gave up 1 base; unmatched junction bases: 5. CDR3 coding DNA: TGTGCCAGCAGTCGGGGGGGCCCCGGCACAGATACGCAGTATTTT. Translated, it gives CASSRGGPGTDTQYF.

The chain is built from TRBV4-1 and TRBJ2-7; D is possibly TRBD2 (6 bases). Per germline, CDR1 MGHRA and CDR2 YSYEKL. There are 17 residues in the CDR3. V gave up 1 base and J gave up 2 bases, with 18 bases separating them. CDR3 sequence reads: CASSQAPGVPRPYEQYF. CDR3 DNA: TGCGCCAGCAGCCAAGCCCCGGGGGTCCCAAGACCCTACGAGCAGTACTTC.

CDR3 in amino acids: CASSLRVIGVGTEAFF. The CDR3 bases are TGTGCCAGCAGCTTAAGGGTTATCGGGGTGGGCACTGAAGCTTTCTTT. The genes are TRBV7-2 and TRBJ1-1; D is unresolved. Germline-derived CDR1 and CDR2 are SGHTA and FQGNSA. The V gene lost 2 bases and the J gene lost 4 bases, with 17 bases spanning the gap. The CDR3 contains 16 residues.

The V call is TRBV5-1, the J call TRBJ2-3; 7 nucleotides line up with TRBD2. V was pared by 0 bases and J by 3 bases, with 4 bases of the junction left unmatched. Germline-derived CDR1 and CDR2 are SGHRS and YFSETQ. The CDR3 covers 15 residues. CDR3 bases: TGCGCCAGCAGCTTGGCTGGGGGGGAGACAGATACGCAGTATTTT. It specifies CASSLAGGETDTQYF.